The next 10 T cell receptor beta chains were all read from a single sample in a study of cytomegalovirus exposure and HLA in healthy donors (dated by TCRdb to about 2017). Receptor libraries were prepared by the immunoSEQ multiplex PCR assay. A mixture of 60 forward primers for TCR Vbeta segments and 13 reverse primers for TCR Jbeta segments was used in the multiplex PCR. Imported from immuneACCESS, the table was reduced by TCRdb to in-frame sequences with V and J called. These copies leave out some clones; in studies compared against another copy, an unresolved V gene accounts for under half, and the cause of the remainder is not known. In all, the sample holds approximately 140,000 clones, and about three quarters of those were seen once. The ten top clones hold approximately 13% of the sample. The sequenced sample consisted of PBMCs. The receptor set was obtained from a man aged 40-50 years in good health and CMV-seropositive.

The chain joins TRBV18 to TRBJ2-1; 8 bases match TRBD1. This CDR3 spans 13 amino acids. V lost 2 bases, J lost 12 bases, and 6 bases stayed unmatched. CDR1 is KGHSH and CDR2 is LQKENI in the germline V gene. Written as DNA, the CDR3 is TGTGCCAGCTCACCAGGGACAGGCAGTGGGCAGTTCTTC. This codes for CASSPGTGSGQFF.

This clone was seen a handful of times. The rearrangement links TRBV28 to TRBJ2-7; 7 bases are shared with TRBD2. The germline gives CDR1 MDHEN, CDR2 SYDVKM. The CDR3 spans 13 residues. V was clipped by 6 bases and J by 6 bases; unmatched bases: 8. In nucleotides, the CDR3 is TGTGCCAGCAGCTCCACTAGCGCCGGCGAGCAGTACTTC. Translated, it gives CASSSTSAGEQYF.

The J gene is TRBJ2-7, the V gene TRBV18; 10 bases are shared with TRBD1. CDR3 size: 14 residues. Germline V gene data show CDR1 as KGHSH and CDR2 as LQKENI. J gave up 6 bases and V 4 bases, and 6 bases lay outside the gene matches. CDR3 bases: TGTGCCAGCTCACGAAAGACAGGGGGCTCCGAGCAGTACTTC. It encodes CASSRKTGGSEQYF.

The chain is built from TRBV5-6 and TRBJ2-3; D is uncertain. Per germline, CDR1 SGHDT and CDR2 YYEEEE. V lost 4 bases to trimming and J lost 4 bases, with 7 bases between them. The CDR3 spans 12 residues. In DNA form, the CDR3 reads TGTGCCAGCAGCATAGTCGCAGATACGCAGTATTTT. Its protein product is CASSIVADTQYF.

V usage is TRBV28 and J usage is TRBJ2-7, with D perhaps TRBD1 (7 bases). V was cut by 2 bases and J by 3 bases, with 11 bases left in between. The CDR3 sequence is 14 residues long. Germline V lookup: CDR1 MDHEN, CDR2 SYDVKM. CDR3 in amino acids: CASSLAGQIYEQYF. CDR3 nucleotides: TGTGCCAGCAGTTTAGCGGGACAGATCTACGAGCAGTACTTC.

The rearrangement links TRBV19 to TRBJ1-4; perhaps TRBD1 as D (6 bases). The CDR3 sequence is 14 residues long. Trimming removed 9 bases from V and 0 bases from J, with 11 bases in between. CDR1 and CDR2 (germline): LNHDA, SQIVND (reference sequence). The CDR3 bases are TGTGCCAGCCGACAGGTTGCAACTAATGAAAAACTGTTTTTT. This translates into CASRQVATNEKLFF.

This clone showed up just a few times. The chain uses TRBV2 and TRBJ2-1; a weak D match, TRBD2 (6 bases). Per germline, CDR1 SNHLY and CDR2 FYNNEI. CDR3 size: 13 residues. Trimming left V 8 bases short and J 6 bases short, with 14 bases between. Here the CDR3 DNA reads TGTGCCAGCGGCCGACTAGTCGCCAATGAGCAGTTCTTC. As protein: CASGRLVANEQFF.

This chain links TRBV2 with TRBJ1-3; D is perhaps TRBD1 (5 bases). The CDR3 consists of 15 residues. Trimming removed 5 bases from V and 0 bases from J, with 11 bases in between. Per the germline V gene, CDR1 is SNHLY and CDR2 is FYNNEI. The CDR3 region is CASSTDGGSGNTIYF. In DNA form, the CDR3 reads TGTGCCAGCAGTACTGACGGGGGCTCTGGAAACACCATATATTTT.

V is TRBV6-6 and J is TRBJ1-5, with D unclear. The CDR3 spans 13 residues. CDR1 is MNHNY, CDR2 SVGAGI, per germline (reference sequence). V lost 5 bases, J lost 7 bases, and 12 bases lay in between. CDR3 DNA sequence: TGTGCCAGCAGTCCGAACGGTCGGCAGCCCCAGCATTTT. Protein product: CASSPNGRQPQHF.

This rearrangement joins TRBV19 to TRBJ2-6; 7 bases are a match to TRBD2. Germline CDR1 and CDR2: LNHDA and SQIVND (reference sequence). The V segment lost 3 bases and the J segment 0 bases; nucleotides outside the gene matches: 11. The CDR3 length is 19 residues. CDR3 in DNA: TGTGCCAGTAGTATCCAGAGCGGGACGGCCTCCTCTGGGGCCAACGTCCTGACTTTC. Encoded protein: CASSIQSGTASSGANVLTF.